Below are 3 T cell receptor beta chains sequenced from a single sample in a study of blood T cell repertoires in COVID-19. Method: immunoSEQ multiplex PCR; TCRdb's copy keeps in-frame clones and lacks some. Altogether about 36,000 clones are present, approximately 80% being singletons, with the ten largest covering 40% to 50%. The specimen was peripheral blood. The receptors originated from a human donor in a cohort sampled during active or convalescent COVID-19. The donor label of this sample is uncertain.

This clone came up a few times. V gene TRBV7-2 combines with J gene TRBJ2-7; no clear D gene. V gave up 3 bases and J gave up 0 bases, with 9 bases separating them. The CDR3 is 14 amino acids. Germline loops: CDR1 SGHTA, CDR2 FQGNSA. CDR3 DNA: TGTGCCAGCAGCTTGACTGTGAGCTCCTACGAGCAGTACTTC. As protein: CASSLTVSSYEQYF.

The V gene is TRBV24-1, the J gene TRBJ1-5; D is perhaps TRBD1 (6 bases). V was trimmed by 4 bases and J by 9 bases, leaving 12 bases between them. Per germline, CDR1 KGHDR and CDR2 SFDVKD. The CDR3 consists of 13 residues. The CDR3 DNA follows: TGTGCCACCAGTGAGGGGGCCCGTCGGCCCCAGCATTTT. It encodes CATSEGARRPQHF.

The genes are TRBV7-2 and TRBJ2-7, with TRBD1 matching 7 bases. Germline CDR1 is SGHTA and CDR2 is FQGNSA. Trimming at V came to 4 bases and at J to 0 bases, leaving 9 bases not matched to a gene. CDR3 length: 16 amino acids. The CDR3 DNA reads as TGTGCCAGCAGCTCATCGGACAGGCAGCCCTCCTACGAGCAGTACTTC. Its translation: CASSSSDRQPSYEQYF.